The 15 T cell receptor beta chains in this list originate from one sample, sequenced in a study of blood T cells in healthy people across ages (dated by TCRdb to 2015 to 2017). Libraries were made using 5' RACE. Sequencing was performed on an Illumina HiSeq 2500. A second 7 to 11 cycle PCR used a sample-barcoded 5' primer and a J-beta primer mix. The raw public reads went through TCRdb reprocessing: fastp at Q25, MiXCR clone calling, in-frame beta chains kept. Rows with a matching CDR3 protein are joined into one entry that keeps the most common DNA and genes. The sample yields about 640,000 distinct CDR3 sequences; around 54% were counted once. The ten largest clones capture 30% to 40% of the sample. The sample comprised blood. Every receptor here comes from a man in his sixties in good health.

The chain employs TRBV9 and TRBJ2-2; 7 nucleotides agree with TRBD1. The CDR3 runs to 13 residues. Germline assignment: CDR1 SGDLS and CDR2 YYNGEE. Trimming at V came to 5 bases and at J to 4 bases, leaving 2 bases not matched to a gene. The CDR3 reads CASRGTVTGELFF. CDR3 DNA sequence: TGTGCCAGCAGGGGGACAGTCACCGGGGAGCTGTTTTTT.

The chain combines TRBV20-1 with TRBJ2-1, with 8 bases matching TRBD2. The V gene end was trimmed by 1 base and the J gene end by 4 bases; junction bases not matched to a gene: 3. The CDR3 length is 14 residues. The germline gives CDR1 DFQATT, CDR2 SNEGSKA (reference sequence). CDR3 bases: TGCAGTGCTAGAGTCGTAGCGGGGTACAATGAGCAGTTCTTC. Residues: CSARVVAGYNEQFF.

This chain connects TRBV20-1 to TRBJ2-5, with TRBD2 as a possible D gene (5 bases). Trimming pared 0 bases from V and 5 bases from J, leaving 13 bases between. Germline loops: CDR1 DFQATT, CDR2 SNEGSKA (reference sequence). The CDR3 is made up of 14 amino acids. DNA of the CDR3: TGCAGTGCTAGAGAGTCCCTACGGAGGGAGACCCAGTACTTC. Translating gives CSARESLRRETQYF.

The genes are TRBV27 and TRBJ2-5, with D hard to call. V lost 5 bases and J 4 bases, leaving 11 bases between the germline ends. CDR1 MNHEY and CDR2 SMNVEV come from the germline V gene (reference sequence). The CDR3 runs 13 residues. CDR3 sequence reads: CASSVKLRETQYF. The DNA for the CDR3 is TGTGCCAGCAGTGTCAAGTTGAGAGAGACCCAGTACTTC.

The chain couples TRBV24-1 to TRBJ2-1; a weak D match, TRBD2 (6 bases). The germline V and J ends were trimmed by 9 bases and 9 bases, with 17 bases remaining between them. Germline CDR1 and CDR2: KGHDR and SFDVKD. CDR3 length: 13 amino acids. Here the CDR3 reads CATQSSRRVEQFF. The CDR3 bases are TGTGCCACCCAGTCTAGCAGGAGGGTTGAGCAGTTCTTC.

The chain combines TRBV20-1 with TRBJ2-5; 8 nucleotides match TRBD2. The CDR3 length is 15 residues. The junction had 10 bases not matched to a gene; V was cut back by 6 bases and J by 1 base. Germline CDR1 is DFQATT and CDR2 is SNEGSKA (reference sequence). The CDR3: CSAPSASGPQETQYF. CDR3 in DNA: TGCAGTGCCCCCTCGGCTAGCGGGCCCCAAGAGACCCAGTACTTC.

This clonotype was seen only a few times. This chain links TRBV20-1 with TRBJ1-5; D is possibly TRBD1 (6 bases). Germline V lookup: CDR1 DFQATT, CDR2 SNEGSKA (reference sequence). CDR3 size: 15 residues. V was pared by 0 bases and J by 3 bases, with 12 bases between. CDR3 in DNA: TGCAGTGCTAGAGAGGGGGCTAGGAACAATCAGCCCCAGCATTTT. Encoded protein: CSAREGARNNQPQHF.

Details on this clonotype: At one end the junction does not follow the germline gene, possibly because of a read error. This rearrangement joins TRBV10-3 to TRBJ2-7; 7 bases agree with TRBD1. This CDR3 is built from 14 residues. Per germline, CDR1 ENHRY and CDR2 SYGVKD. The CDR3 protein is CAISERGQSSEQYF. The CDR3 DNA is TGTGCCATCAGTGAGCGGGGACAGTCCTCCGAGCAGTACTTC.

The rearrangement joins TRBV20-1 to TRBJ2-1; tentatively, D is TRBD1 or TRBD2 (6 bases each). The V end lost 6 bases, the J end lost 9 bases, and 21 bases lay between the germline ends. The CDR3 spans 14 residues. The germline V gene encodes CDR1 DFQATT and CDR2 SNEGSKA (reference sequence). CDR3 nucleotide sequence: TGCAGTGCACGAGGAGGAGGGGGGAAGGGTGAGCAGTTCTTC. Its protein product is CSARGGGGKGEQFF.

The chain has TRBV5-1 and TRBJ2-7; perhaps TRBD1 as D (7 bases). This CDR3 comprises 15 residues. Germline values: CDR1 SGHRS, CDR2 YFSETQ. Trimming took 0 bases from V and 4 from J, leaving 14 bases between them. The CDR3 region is CASSLDAGGFYEQYF. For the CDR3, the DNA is TGCGCCAGCAGCTTGGATGCAGGGGGGTTTTACGAGCAGTACTTC.

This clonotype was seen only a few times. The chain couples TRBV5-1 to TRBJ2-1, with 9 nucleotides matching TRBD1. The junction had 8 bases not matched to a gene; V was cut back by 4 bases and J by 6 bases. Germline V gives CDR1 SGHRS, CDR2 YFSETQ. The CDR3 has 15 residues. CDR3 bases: TGCGCCAGCAGCCTGGGACAGGGTGCGTTCAATGAGCAGTTCTTC. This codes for CASSLGQGAFNEQFF.

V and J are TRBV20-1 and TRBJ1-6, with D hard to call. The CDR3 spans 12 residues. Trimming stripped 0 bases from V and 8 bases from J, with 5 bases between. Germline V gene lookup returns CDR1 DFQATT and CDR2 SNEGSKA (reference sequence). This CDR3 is CSARDRDSPLHF. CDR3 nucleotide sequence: TGCAGTGCTAGAGATCGGGATTCACCCCTCCACTTT.

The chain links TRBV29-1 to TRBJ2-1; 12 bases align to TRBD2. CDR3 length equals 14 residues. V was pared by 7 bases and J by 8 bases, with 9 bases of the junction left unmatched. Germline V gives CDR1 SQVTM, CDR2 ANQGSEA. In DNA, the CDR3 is TGCAGCGCCGAGGAGGCTAGCGGGGGGGATGAGCAGTTCTTC. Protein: CSAEEASGGDEQFF.

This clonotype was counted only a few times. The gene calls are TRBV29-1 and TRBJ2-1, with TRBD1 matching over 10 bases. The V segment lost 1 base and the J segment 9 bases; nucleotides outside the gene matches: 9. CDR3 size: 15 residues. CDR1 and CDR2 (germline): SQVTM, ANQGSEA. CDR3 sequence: CSVEGDRGLSGEQFF. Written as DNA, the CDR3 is TGCAGCGTTGAAGGGGACAGGGGATTGAGCGGTGAGCAGTTCTTC.

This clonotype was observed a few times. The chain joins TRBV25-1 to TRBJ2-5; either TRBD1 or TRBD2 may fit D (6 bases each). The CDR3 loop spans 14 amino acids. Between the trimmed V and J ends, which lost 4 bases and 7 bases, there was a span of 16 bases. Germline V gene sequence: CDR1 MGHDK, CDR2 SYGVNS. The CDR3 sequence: CASSAGDFRGTQYF. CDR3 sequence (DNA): TGTGCCAGCAGTGCTGGGGACTTCAGGGGGACCCAGTACTTC.